The rows below give T cell receptor beta chains drawn from one sample of a study of T cells after yellow fever vaccination. TCRdb recomputed calls from the 5' RACE reads with MiXCR, one row per CDR3 protein. The sample records about 120,000 distinct CDR3 sequences, around 8% being singletons. Sequences were derived from CD8+ T cells sorted from PBMCs, sampled 45 days after the yellow fever booster vaccination. These receptors originate from a man aged 30 to 45 who received the YFV17D yellow fever vaccine. CDR3s include the opening cysteine and the closing phenylalanine or tryptophan. Each record gives: clone size, J gene, D gene, V gene, CDR3 protein, CDR3 DNA. The D gene is left open where the match is weak. Not all rows give a size; the values are once, few, many and, for expanded clones, a class.

clone_size: few
j_call: TRBJ2-1
d_call: TRBD1
v_call: TRBV7-8
cdr3_aa: CASTWDRGTPRIHEQFF
cdr3_nt: TGTGCCAGCACCTGGGACAGGGGGACCCCTAGGATCCATGAGCAGTTCTTC

clone_size: many
j_call: TRBJ2-7
d_call: TRBD2
v_call: TRBV27
cdr3_aa: CASRTSGSPWVEQYF
cdr3_nt: TGTGCCAGCAGGACTAGCGGAAGTCCTTGGGTCGAGCAGTACTTC

clone_size: many
j_call: TRBJ2-7
d_call: NA
v_call: TRBV7-9
cdr3_aa: CASSPSTSSYEQYF
cdr3_nt: TGTGCCAGCAGCCCGAGCACGAGCTCCTACGAGCAGTACTTC

clone_size: many
j_call: TRBJ2-7
d_call: TRBD2
v_call: TRBV9
cdr3_aa: CASSVGTSGSYEQYF
cdr3_nt: TGTGCCAGCAGCGTAGGGACTAGCGGCTCCTACGAGCAGTACTTC

clone_size: few
j_call: TRBJ2-1
d_call: NA
v_call: TRBV7-3
cdr3_aa: CASSLSGSWNNEQFF
cdr3_nt: TGTGCCAGCAGCTTATCCGGGTCATGGAACAATGAGCAGTTCTTC

clone_size: many
j_call: TRBJ2-7
d_call: NA
v_call: TRBV9
cdr3_aa: CASSGGQTVAYEQYF
cdr3_nt: TGTGCCAGCAGCGGCGGACAGACTGTCGCCTACGAGCAGTACTTC

clone_size: many
j_call: TRBJ2-7
d_call: TRBD1
v_call: TRBV12-3/TRBV12-4
cdr3_aa: CASRDRAYEQYF
cdr3_nt: TGTGCCAGCAGGGACAGGGCCTACGAGCAGTACTTC

clone_size: many
j_call: TRBJ2-5
d_call: NA
v_call: TRBV12-5
cdr3_aa: CASGLMSSRGQETQYF
cdr3_nt: TGTGCTAGTGGTTTGATGAGTTCGCGGGGCCAAGAGACCCAGTACTTC

clone_size: many
j_call: TRBJ1-6
d_call: TRBD1
v_call: TRBV27
cdr3_aa: CASCRDRSSYNSPLHF
cdr3_nt: TGTGCCAGTTGCCGGGACAGGAGCTCCTATAATTCACCCCTCCACTTT

clone_size: NA
j_call: TRBJ2-1
d_call: NA
v_call: TRBV5-5
cdr3_aa: CASSLVATPLNEQFF
cdr3_nt: TGTGCCAGCAGCTTGGTGGCTACCCCTCTCAATGAGCAGTTCTTC

clone_size: many
j_call: TRBJ2-3
d_call: NA
v_call: TRBV6-1
cdr3_aa: CASSFGTLYTDTQYF
cdr3_nt: TGTGCCAGCAGCTTTGGGACCCTTTACACAGATACGCAGTATTTT

clone_size: many
j_call: TRBJ2-3
d_call: NA
v_call: TRBV12-3/TRBV12-4
cdr3_aa: CASSPRDGTSTDTQYF
cdr3_nt: TGTGCCAGCAGTCCCAGGGACGGAACTAGCACAGATACGCAGTATTTT

clone_size: many
j_call: TRBJ2-7
d_call: NA
v_call: TRBV29-1
cdr3_aa: CSARGDYEQYF
cdr3_nt: TGCAGCGCCCGGGGAGATTACGAGCAGTACTTC

clone_size: NA
j_call: TRBJ2-2
d_call: NA
v_call: TRBV27
cdr3_aa: CASSRLHTGELFF
cdr3_nt: TGTGCCAGCAGCCGACTGCACACCGGGGAGCTGTTTTTT

clone_size: many
j_call: TRBJ2-7
d_call: NA
v_call: TRBV6-1
cdr3_aa: CASSATGVVEQYF
cdr3_nt: TGTGCCAGCAGTGCGACAGGCGTAGTCGAGCAGTACTTC

clone_size: many
j_call: TRBJ2-5
d_call: TRBD2
v_call: TRBV7-9
cdr3_aa: CASSSRGLAVQETQYF
cdr3_nt: TGTGCCAGCAGCTCGCGAGGACTAGCGGTCCAAGAGACCCAGTACTTC

clone_size: many
j_call: TRBJ1-2
d_call: NA
v_call: TRBV4-3
cdr3_aa: CASSQDRFTSGYGYTF
cdr3_nt: TGCGCCAGCAGCCAAGATCGATTTACCAGCGGCTATGGCTACACCTTC

clone_size: few
j_call: TRBJ2-1
d_call: TRBD2
v_call: TRBV2
cdr3_aa: CASSPPSGTHNEQFF
cdr3_nt: TGTGCCAGCAGTCCCCCTAGCGGGACGCACAATGAGCAGTTCTTC

clone_size: many
j_call: TRBJ2-7
d_call: NA
v_call: TRBV5-6
cdr3_aa: CASSLGLLDEQYF
cdr3_nt: TGTGCCAGCAGCTTGGGTCTCTTAGACGAGCAGTACTTC

clone_size: many
j_call: TRBJ2-7
d_call: NA
v_call: TRBV2
cdr3_aa: CASSESAGTYEQYF
cdr3_nt: TGTGCCAGCAGTGAATCGGCGGGAACCTACGAGCAGTACTTC

clone_size: many
j_call: TRBJ2-7
d_call: NA
v_call: TRBV11-2
cdr3_aa: CAVRDNSYEQYF
cdr3_nt: TGTGCCGTAAGGGACAACTCCTACGAGCAGTACTTC

clone_size: NA
j_call: TRBJ2-3
d_call: NA
v_call: TRBV12-3/TRBV12-4
cdr3_aa: CASSLVADTDTQYF
cdr3_nt: TGTGCCAGCAGTTTAGTAGCGGACACAGATACGCAGTATTTT

clone_size: many
j_call: TRBJ2-7
d_call: TRBD1
v_call: TRBV12-3/TRBV12-4
cdr3_aa: CATTGGTVSPYEQYF
cdr3_nt: TGTGCCACCACAGGGGGTACAGTTTCACCCTACGAGCAGTACTTC

clone_size: few
j_call: TRBJ2-7
d_call: NA
v_call: TRBV30
cdr3_aa: CAWVGTPSYEQYF
cdr3_nt: TGTGCCTGGGTCGGGACCCCTTCCTACGAGCAGTACTTC

clone_size: NA
j_call: TRBJ2-3
d_call: TRBD2
v_call: TRBV5-1
cdr3_aa: CASSWTSGRALTDTQYF
cdr3_nt: TGCGCCAGCAGCTGGACTAGCGGGAGGGCCCTCACAGATACGCAGTATTTT

clone_size: few
j_call: TRBJ2-1
d_call: TRBD2
v_call: TRBV5-1
cdr3_aa: CASSLALAGVSNEQFF
cdr3_nt: TGCGCCAGCAGCTTGGCACTAGCGGGAGTTAGCAATGAGCAGTTCTTC

clone_size: many
j_call: TRBJ2-3
d_call: NA
v_call: TRBV7-9
cdr3_aa: CASSLEVTYTDTQYF
cdr3_nt: TGTGCCAGCAGCTTAGAAGTAACTTACACAGATACGCAGTATTTT

clone_size: many
j_call: TRBJ2-3
d_call: NA
v_call: TRBV6-5
cdr3_aa: CASSLKWPTDTQYF
cdr3_nt: TGTGCCAGCAGCTTAAAGTGGCCCACAGATACGCAGTATTTT

clone_size: few
j_call: TRBJ2-1
d_call: NA
v_call: TRBV7-9
cdr3_aa: CASSSPGRDNEQFF
cdr3_nt: TGTGCCAGCAGCTCCCCGGGACGCGACAATGAGCAGTTCTTC

clone_size: few
j_call: TRBJ1-1
d_call: TRBD1
v_call: TRBV15
cdr3_aa: CATSRGTGSGTEAFF
cdr3_nt: TGTGCCACCAGCAGAGGGACAGGGTCGGGGACTGAAGCTTTCTTT

clone_size: many
j_call: TRBJ2-5
d_call: TRBD1
v_call: TRBV10-3
cdr3_aa: CAISERDRGGETQYF
cdr3_nt: TGTGCCATCAGTGAGAGGGACAGGGGGGGAGAGACCCAGTACTTC

clone_size: few
j_call: TRBJ2-1
d_call: NA
v_call: TRBV12-3/TRBV12-4
cdr3_aa: CASSFGTKNEQFF
cdr3_nt: TGTGCCAGCAGTTTTGGGACCAAAAATGAGCAGTTCTTC

clone_size: many
j_call: TRBJ2-7
d_call: NA
v_call: TRBV20-1
cdr3_aa: CSPKSGGKDEQYF
cdr3_nt: TGCAGTCCTAAGTCGGGGGGCAAAGACGAGCAGTACTTC

clone_size: many
j_call: TRBJ2-5
d_call: TRBD1
v_call: TRBV15
cdr3_aa: CATSSPGQTYQETQYF
cdr3_nt: TGTGCCACCAGCAGTCCGGGACAGACGTACCAAGAGACCCAGTACTTC

clone_size: few
j_call: TRBJ1-1
d_call: NA
v_call: TRBV25-1
cdr3_aa: CASSEPGQGSVEAFF
cdr3_nt: TGTGCCAGCAGTGAACCGGGACAAGGGTCAGTCGAAGCTTTCTTT

clone_size: NA
j_call: TRBJ2-7
d_call: NA
v_call: TRBV25-1
cdr3_aa: CASSASYLYSYEQYF
cdr3_nt: TGTGCCAGCAGCGCTTCCTATTTGTATTCCTACGAGCAGTACTTC

clone_size: few
j_call: TRBJ2-1
d_call: TRBD2
v_call: TRBV6-1
cdr3_aa: CASRTTSGSIEQFF
cdr3_nt: TGTGCCAGCAGAACAACTAGCGGGAGTATTGAGCAGTTCTTC

clone_size: many
j_call: TRBJ2-1
d_call: NA
v_call: TRBV20-1
cdr3_aa: CSASLMFEQFF
cdr3_nt: TGCAGTGCTAGCTTGATGTTTGAGCAGTTCTTC

clone_size: NA
j_call: TRBJ2-1
d_call: NA
v_call: TRBV19
cdr3_aa: CASSIKSGPEQFF
cdr3_nt: TGTGCCAGTAGTATAAAAAGCGGCCCTGAGCAGTTCTTC

clone_size: NA
j_call: TRBJ1-1
d_call: TRBD1
v_call: TRBV30
cdr3_aa: CAWNRGNTEAFF
cdr3_nt: TGTGCCTGGAACAGGGGGAACACTGAAGCTTTCTTT